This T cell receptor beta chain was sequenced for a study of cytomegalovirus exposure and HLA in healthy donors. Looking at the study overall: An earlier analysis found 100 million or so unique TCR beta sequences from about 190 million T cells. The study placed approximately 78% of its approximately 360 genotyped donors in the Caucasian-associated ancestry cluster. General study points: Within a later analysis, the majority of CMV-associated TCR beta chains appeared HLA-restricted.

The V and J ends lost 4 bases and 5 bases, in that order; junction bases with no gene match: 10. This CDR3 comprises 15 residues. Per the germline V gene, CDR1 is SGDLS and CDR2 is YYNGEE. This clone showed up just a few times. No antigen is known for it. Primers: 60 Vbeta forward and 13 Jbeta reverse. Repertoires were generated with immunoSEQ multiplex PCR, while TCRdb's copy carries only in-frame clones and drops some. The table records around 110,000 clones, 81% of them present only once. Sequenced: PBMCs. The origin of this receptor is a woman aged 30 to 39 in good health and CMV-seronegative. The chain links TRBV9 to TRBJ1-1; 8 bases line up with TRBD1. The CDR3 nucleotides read TGTGCCAGCAGCCCCCGGGACAGGTTAAGGACTGAAGCTTTCTTT. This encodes CASSPRDRLRTEAFF.